Shown below are 22 T cell receptor beta chains from a single sample sequenced in a study of T-cell memory formation after mild COVID-19. TCRdb used MiXCR to reprocess the 5' RACE reads, holding one entry per CDR3 protein. The sample has some 320,000 distinct CDR3 sequences, 15% to 20% seen once. Sequencing was carried out using PBMCs or a T cell subset sorted from them (not recorded which). The receptors come from a man aged 18 to 29 who had mild COVID-19 (a few samples of this study predate the infection). Cell type and time point are not known.

The chain joins TRBV7-8 to TRBJ2-2; possible D gene TRBD1, 6 bases. The germline CDR1 and CDR2 sequences are SGHVS and FQNEAQ. Between the trimmed V and J ends, which lost 1 base and 7 bases, there was a span of 13 bases. This CDR3 contains 15 residues. CDR3 DNA: TGTGCCAGCAGCTTAGTGGGGCAGGGGAGCGGGGAGCTGTTTTTT. Translated: CASSLVGQGSGELFF.

This clonotype was counted only a few times. The genes are TRBV5-1 and TRBJ2-3; TRBD2 agrees at 12 bases. Trimming removed 8 bases from V and 3 bases from J; junction bases left unmatched: 4. The germline gives CDR1 SGHRS, CDR2 YFSETQ. The CDR3 totals 14 residues. CDR3 sequence reads: CASATSGGTDTQYF. CDR3 sequence (DNA): TGCGCCAGTGCAACTAGCGGGGGGACAGATACGCAGTATTTT.

The rearrangement uses TRBV6-4 and TRBJ2-7; D remains unclear. CDR3 length: 11 residues. The V gene lost 11 bases and the J gene lost 6 bases, with 14 bases spanning the gap. Germline V gene data show CDR1 as MRHNA and CDR2 as SNTAGT. The CDR3 region has the DNA TGTGCCTGGGCTCTGGGATGCGAGCAGTACTTC. Its translation is CAWALGCEQYF.

This chain connects TRBV2 to TRBJ1-2, with D perhaps matching TRBD1 (5 bases). The germline V and J ends were trimmed by 7 bases and 4 bases, with 13 bases remaining between them. Germline V CDR1 and CDR2: SNHLY, FYNNEI. The CDR3 extends over 13 amino acids. In nucleotides, the CDR3 is TGTGCCAGCATCACAAGGGGAGTCTATGGCTACACCTTC. It is translated as CASITRGVYGYTF.

This sequence joins TRBV6-5 and TRBJ1-4; weak D call: TRBD1 (6 bases). CDR1 is MNHEY, CDR2 SVGAGI, per germline. Trimming cost V 4 bases and J 5 bases, with 11 bases left between them. This CDR3 contains 14 residues. In DNA, the CDR3 is TGTGCCAGCAGTTCCCAAAGGGGGAATGAAAAACTGTTTTTT. This codes for CASSSQRGNEKLFF.

The gene calls are TRBV20-1 and TRBJ2-7; 7 bases align to TRBD1. Looked up from germline, CDR1 is DFQATT and CDR2 is SNEGSKA (reference sequence). The CDR3 contains 14 residues. V was pared by 2 bases and J by 3 bases, with 7 bases of the junction left unmatched. The CDR3 DNA sequence: TGCAGTGCTAGAAGGGACAGTGCGATCTACGAGCAGTACTTC. Protein sequence: CSARRDSAIYEQYF.

This clonotype was observed a few times. The genes are TRBV6-2 or TRBV6-3 and TRBJ2-5; 7 nucleotides line up with TRBD1. V was clipped by 2 bases and J by 3 bases; unmatched bases: 12. CDR1 is MNHEY, CDR2 SVGEGT, per germline. The CDR3 has 17 amino acids. The CDR3 sequence is CASSYVQGRGPEETQYF. DNA of the CDR3: TGTGCCAGCAGTTACGTACAGGGGCGCGGGCCCGAAGAGACCCAGTACTTC.

This clonotype was observed a handful of times. The chain combines TRBV2 with TRBJ2-1, with D unclear. Trimming removed 8 bases from V and 0 bases from J, with 11 bases in between. Germline CDR1 reads SNHLY; CDR2 reads FYNNEI. There are 14 residues in the CDR3. CDR3 nucleotide sequence: TGTGCCAGCCTCGCCCTGAGCTCCTACAATGAGCAGTTCTTC. Translating it yields CASLALSSYNEQFF.

This clonotype was picked up one time. The rearrangement joins TRBV19 to TRBJ1-1; 7 positions agree with TRBD1. CDR3 length: 17 residues. Germline V gives CDR1 LNHDA, CDR2 SQIVND (reference sequence). Trimming removed 10 bases from V and 0 bases from J; junction bases left unmatched: 17. CDR3 nucleotides: TGTGCCACCGAAACAGGGGCGGGGCGCCGGATGAACACTGAAGCTTTCTTT. Residues: CATETGAGRRMNTEAFF. The full variable domain, in which reference TRBV19 and TRBJ1-1 provide the parts outside the CDR3, is DGGITQSPKYLFRKEGQNVTLSCEQNLNHDAMYWYRQDPGQGLRLIYYSQIVNDFQKGDIAEGYSVSREKKESFPLTVTSAQKNPTAFYLCATETGAGRRMNTEAFFGQGTRLTVV.

This clonotype was seen at least ten times. The chain joins TRBV5-1 to TRBJ2-7; D is unresolved. Germline-derived CDR1 and CDR2 are SGHRS and YFSETQ. The CDR3 spans 13 residues. Trimming shortened V by 2 bases and J by 2 bases, and 8 bases separated the two germline ends. The CDR3 DNA reads TGCGCCAGCAGCTTCGGCAATGCCTACGAGCAGTACTTC. Its translation: CASSFGNAYEQYF.

The chain uses TRBV2 and TRBJ1-6; 9 bases map to TRBD1. Germline CDR1 and CDR2: SNHLY and FYNNEI. This CDR3 spans 15 amino acids. V was pared by 5 bases and J by 7 bases, with 6 bases of the junction left unmatched. As DNA, the CDR3 is TGTGCCAGCAGTACACAGGGGGCGGGAAATTCACCCCTCCACTTT. Its translation is CASSTQGAGNSPLHF. Supplemented by reference TRBV2 and TRBJ1-6, the full variable domain reads EPEVTQTPSHQVTQMGQEVILRCVPISNHLYFYWYRQILGQKVEFLVSFYNNEISEKSEIFDDQFSVERPDGSNFTLKIRSTKLEDSAMYFCASSTQGAGNSPLHFGNGTRLTVT.

The chain joins TRBV29-1 to TRBJ1-1, with a possible D match to TRBD1 (5 bases). Germline V gene data show CDR1 as SQVTM and CDR2 as ANQGSEA. V lost 7 bases and J lost 6, with 18 bases in between. The CDR3 length is 13 residues. CDR3 DNA: TGCAGCGCCTACCAGGGAGGTATCGCTGAAGCTTTCTTT. It yields the protein CSAYQGGIAEAFF.

V usage is TRBV7-8 and J usage is TRBJ2-5; 7 bases match TRBD2. Germline V CDR1 and CDR2: SGHVS, FQNEAQ. With 3 bases clipped from V and 5 bases from J, the junction kept 6 bases outside the gene matches. The CDR3 has 14 amino acids. CDR3 residues: CASSFRGVGETQYF. The DNA for the CDR3 is TGTGCCAGCAGCTTCCGGGGGGTGGGCGAGACCCAGTACTTC.

This clonotype was seen a few times. The genes are TRBV2 and TRBJ1-2; D is ambiguous. The CDR3 spans 13 residues. Germline CDR1 is SNHLY and CDR2 is FYNNEI. The ends were cut back, 0 bases at V and 8 bases at J, with 10 bases in the middle. CDR3 sequence: CASSEAGVYGYTF. The CDR3 DNA reads TGTGCCAGCAGTGAAGCTGGGGTTTACGGCTACACCTTC.

This clonotype was seen a few times. This chain links TRBV11-2 with TRBJ2-7; 9 bases align to TRBD2. J was trimmed by 2 bases and V by 5 bases; bases with no gene match: 10. CDR1 is SGHAT and CDR2 is FQNNGV in the germline V gene. The CDR3 is made up of 16 amino acids. CDR3 sequence (DNA): TGTGCCAGCAGCAAACCTACTAGCGGGCCTGCCTACGAGCAGTACTTC. It codes for CASSKPTSGPAYEQYF. The full variable domain, in which reference TRBV11-2 and TRBJ2-7 provide the parts outside the CDR3, is EAGVAQSPRYKIIEKRQSVAFWCNPISGHATLYWYQQILGQGPKLLIQFQNNGVVDDSQLPKDRFSAERLKGVDSTLKIQPAKLEDSAVYLCASSKPTSGPAYEQYFGPGTRLTVT.

This clonotype has more than one count but fewer than ten. The V call is TRBV12-3 or TRBV12-4, the J call TRBJ1-3; unclear D gene. V lost 5 bases to trimming and J lost 10 bases, with 9 bases between them. The CDR3 loop spans 11 amino acids. The CDR3 nucleotides read TGTGCCAGCAGTCCCAGTCGGACCATATATTTT. Translation: CASSPSRTIYF.

This chain connects TRBV6-5 to TRBJ2-5; possibly TRBD2 for D (6 bases). The V and J ends lost 7 bases and 5 bases respectively, with 14 bases between them. There are 13 residues in the CDR3. Germline V lookup: CDR1 MNHEY, CDR2 SVGAGI. CDR3 in amino acids: CASTNGGTETQYF. Here the CDR3 DNA reads TGTGCCAGCACCAACGGAGGGACGGAGACCCAGTACTTC.

The chain employs TRBV9 and TRBJ2-2; D call uncertain. Trimming removed 3 bases at V and 2 bases at J, with 20 bases between. The CDR3 is made up of 18 amino acids. The germline V gene encodes CDR1 SGDLS and CDR2 YYNGEE. The CDR3 is CASSGKLFSGKNTGELFF. The DNA for the CDR3 is TGTGCCAGCAGCGGAAAGCTATTCTCCGGTAAAAACACCGGGGAGCTGTTTTTT.

This clonotype was detected only a few times. The J gene is TRBJ2-1, the V gene TRBV29-1; TRBD2 agrees at 7 bases. The CDR3 has 12 residues. The ends lost 7 bases at V and 8 bases at J; junction bases unmatched: 8. Per the germline V gene, CDR1 is SQVTM and CDR2 is ANQGSEA. The DNA for the CDR3 is TGCAGCGCGTTAAGCGGGATAGATGAGCAGTTCTTC. Protein product: CSALSGIDEQFF.

This clonotype was detected many times. The chain combines TRBV5-1 with TRBJ2-1, with D possibly matching TRBD2 (5 bases). The CDR3 is 15 amino acids. Germline lookup yields CDR1 SGHRS and CDR2 YFSETQ. V gave up 0 bases and J gave up 6 bases, with 13 bases separating them. The CDR3, as DNA: TGCGCCAGCAGCTTGGCCGTTCTAGCAAGCAATGAGCAGTTCTTC. It specifies CASSLAVLASNEQFF.

This clonotype was observed a few times. The J gene is TRBJ2-5, the V gene TRBV5-1; D is unclear. Trimming left V 0 bases short and J 5 bases short, with 11 bases between. The germline gives CDR1 SGHRS, CDR2 YFSETQ. This CDR3 has 14 amino acids. CDR3 sequence: CASSLGSIEETQYF. CDR3 nucleotide sequence: TGCGCCAGCAGCTTGGGGTCCATTGAGGAGACCCAGTACTTC.

This sequence joins TRBV12-3 or TRBV12-4 and TRBJ2-1, with 8 nucleotides matching TRBD2. This CDR3 contains 15 residues. The V gene end was trimmed by 7 bases and the J gene end by 4 bases; junction bases not matched to a gene: 9. The CDR3 spells CASTLVLAEYNEQFF. As DNA, the CDR3 is TGTGCCAGCACCCTCGTACTAGCGGAATACAATGAGCAGTTCTTC.